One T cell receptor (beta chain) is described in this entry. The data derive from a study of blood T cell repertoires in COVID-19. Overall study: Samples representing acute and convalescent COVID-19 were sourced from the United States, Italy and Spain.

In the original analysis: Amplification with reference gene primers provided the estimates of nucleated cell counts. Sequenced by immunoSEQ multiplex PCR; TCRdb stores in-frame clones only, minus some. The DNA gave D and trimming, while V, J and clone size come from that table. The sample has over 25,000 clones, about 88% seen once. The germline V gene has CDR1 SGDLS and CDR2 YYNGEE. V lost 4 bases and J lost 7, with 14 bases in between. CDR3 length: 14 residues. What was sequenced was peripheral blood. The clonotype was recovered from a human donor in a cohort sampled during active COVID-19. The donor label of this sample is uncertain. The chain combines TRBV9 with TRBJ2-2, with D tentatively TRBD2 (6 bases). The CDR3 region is CASSHGGLDGELFF. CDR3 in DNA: TGTGCCAGCAGCCACGGAGGGCTTGACGGGGAGCTGTTTTTT.